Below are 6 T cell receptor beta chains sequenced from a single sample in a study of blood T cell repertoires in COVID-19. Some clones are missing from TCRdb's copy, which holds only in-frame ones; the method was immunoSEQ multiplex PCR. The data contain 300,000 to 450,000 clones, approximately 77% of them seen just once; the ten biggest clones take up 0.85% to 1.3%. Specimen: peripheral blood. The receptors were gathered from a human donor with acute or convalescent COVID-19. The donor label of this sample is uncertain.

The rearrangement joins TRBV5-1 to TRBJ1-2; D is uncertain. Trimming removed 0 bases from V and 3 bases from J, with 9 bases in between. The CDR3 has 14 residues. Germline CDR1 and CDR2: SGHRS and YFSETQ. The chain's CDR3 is CASSLGQRDYGYTF. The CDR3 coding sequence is TGCGCCAGCAGCTTGGGGCAGAGGGACTATGGCTACACCTTC.

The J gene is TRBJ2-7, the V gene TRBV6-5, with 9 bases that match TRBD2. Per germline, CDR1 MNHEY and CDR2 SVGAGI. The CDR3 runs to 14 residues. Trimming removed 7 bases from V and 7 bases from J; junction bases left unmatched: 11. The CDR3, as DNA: TGTGCCAGCACCCCTCTGACTAGCGGCACGGAGCAGTACTTC. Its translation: CASTPLTSGTEQYF.

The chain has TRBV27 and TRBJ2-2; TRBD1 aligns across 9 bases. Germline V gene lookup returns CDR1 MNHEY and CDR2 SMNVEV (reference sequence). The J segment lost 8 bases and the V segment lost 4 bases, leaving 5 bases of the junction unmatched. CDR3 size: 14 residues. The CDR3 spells CASSWGDRGGELFF. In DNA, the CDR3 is TGTGCCAGCAGTTGGGGAGACAGGGGGGGGGAGCTGTTTTTT.

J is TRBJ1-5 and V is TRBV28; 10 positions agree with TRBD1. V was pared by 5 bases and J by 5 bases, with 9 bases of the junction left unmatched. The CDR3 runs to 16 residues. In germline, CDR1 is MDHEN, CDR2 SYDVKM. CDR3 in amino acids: CASSPARTGGDQPQHF. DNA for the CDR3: TGTGCCAGCAGTCCCGCTCGGACAGGGGGAGATCAGCCCCAGCATTTT.

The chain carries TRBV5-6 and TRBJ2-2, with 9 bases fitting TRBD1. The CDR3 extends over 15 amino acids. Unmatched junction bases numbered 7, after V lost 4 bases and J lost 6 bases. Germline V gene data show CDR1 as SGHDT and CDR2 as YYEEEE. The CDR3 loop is CASSPGTGLAGELFF. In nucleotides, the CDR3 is TGTGCCAGCAGCCCCGGGACAGGGCTCGCCGGGGAGCTGTTTTTT.

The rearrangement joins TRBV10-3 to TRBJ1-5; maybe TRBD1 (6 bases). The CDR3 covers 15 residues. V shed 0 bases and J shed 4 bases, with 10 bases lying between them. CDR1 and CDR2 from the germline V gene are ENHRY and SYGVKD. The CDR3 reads CAISESKQGNQPQHF. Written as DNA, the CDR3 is TGTGCCATCAGTGAGTCGAAACAGGGAAATCAGCCCCAGCATTTT.